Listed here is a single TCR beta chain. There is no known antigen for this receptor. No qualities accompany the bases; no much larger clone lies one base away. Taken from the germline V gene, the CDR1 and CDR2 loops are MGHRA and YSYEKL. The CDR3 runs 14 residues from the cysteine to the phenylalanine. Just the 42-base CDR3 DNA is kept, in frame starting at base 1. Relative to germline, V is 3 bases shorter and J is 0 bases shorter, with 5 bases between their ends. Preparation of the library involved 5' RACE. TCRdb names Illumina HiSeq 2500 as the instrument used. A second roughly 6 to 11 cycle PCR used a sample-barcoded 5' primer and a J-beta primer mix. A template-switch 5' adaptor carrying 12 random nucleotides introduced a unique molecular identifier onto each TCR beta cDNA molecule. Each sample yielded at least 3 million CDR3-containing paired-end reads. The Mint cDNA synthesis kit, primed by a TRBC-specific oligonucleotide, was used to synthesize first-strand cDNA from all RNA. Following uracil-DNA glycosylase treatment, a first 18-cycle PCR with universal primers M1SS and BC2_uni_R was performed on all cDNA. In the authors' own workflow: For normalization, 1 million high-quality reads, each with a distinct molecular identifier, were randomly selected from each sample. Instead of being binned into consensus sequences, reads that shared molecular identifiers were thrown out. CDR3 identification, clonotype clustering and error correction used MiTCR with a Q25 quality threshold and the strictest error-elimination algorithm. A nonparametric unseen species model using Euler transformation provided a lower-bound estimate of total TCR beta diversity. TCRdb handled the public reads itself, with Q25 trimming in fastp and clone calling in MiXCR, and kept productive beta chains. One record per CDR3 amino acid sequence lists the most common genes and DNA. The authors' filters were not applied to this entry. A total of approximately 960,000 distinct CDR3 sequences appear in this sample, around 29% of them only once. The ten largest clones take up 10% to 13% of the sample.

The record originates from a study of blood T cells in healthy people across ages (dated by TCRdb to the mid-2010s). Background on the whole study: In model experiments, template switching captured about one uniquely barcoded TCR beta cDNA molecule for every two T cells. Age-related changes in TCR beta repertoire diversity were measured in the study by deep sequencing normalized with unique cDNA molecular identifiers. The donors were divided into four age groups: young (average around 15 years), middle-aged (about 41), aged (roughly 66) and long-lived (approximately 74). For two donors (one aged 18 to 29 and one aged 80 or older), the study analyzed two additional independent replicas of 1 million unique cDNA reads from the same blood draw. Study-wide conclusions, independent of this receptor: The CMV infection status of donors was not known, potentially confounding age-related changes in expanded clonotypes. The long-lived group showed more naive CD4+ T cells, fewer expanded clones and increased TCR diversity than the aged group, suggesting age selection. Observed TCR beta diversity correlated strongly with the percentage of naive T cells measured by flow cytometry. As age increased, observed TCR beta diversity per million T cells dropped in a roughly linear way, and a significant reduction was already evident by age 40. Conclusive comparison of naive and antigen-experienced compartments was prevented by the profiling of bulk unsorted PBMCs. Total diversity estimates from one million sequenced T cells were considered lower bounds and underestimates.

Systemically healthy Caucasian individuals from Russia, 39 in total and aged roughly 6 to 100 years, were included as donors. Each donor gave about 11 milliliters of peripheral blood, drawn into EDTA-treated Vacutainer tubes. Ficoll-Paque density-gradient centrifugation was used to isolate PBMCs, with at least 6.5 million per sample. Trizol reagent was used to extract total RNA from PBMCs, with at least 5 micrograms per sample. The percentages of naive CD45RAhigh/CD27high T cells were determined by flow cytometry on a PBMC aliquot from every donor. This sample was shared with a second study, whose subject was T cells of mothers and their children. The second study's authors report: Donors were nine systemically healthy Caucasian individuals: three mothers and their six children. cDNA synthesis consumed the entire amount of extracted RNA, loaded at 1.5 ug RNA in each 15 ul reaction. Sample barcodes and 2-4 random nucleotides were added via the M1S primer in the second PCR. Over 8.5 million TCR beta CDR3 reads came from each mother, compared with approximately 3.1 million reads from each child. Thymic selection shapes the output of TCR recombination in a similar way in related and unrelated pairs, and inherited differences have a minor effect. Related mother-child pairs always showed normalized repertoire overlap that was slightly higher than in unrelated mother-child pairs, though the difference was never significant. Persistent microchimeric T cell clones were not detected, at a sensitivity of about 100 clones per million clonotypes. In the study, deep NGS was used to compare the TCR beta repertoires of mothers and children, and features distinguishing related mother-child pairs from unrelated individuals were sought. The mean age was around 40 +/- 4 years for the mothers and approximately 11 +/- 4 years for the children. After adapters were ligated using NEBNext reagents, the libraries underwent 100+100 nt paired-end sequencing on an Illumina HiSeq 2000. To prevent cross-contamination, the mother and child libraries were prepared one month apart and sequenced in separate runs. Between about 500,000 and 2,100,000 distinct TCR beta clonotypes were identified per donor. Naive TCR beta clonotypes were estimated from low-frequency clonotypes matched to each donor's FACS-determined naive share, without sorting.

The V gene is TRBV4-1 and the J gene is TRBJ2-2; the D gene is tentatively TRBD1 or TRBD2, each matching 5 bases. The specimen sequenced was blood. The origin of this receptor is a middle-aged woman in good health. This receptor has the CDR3 CASSQGPNTGELFF. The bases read TGCGCCAGCAGCCAGGGACCGAACACCGGGGAGCTGTTTTTT.